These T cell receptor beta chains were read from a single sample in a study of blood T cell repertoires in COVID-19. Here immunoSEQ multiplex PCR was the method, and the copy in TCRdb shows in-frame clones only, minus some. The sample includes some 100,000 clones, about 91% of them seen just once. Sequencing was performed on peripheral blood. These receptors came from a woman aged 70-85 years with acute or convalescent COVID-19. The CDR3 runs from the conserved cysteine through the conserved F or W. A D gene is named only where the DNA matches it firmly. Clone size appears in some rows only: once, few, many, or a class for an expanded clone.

CATGLYSSYNEQFF	TGCGCCACCGGACTCTACAGCTCCTACAATGAGCAGTTCTTC	NA	TRBV5-1	TRBJ2-1	NA
CASSWLARSDTQYF	TGTGCCAGCAGCTGGCTAGCGAGGTCAGATACGCAGTATTTT	NA	TRBV5-8	TRBJ2-3	NA
CASSQLAGFEQYF	TGTGCCAGCAGCCAACTAGCGGGATTCGAGCAGTACTTC	TRBD2	TRBV3-1/TRBV3-2	TRBJ2-7	NA
CSVAKRRDSYEQYF	TGCAGCGTTGCAAAACGACGGGATTCCTACGAGCAGTACTTC	NA	TRBV29-1	TRBJ2-7	few
CASSLGLAGSSYEQYF	TGTGCCAGCAGCTTAGGACTAGCGGGTAGCTCCTACGAGCAGTACTTC	TRBD2	TRBV7-8	TRBJ2-7	NA
CASSTRQGKQQFF	TGTGCCAGCAGCACTCGACAGGGTAAGCAACAGTTCTTC	TRBD1	TRBV7-3	TRBJ2-1	NA
CASSARHAEKLFF	TGTGCCAGCAGCGCCCGTCATGCGGAAAAACTGTTTTTT	NA	TRBV7-2	TRBJ1-4	NA
CAISESGIAGELFF	TGTGCCATCAGTGAGTCCGGGATAGCCGGGGAGCTGTTTTTT	NA	TRBV10-3	TRBJ2-2	NA
CASSPRTATGEKLFF	TGTGCCAGTAGTCCCCGGACTGCGACCGGTGAAAAACTGTTTTTT	NA	TRBV19	TRBJ1-4	NA
CASSPRTASGLTEAFF	TGTGCCAGCAGCCCACGGACAGCCAGTGGATTGACTGAAGCTTTCTTT	NA	TRBV3-1/TRBV3-2	TRBJ1-1	NA
CASSRAGRTDTQYF	TGTGCCAGCAGCCGAGCGGGAAGGACAGATACGCAGTATTTT	TRBD2	TRBV27	TRBJ2-3	NA
CSASSSGRWDEQFF	TGCAGTGCTAGTTCTAGCGGGAGATGGGATGAGCAGTTCTTC	TRBD2	TRBV20-1	TRBJ2-1	NA
CAVAGLAGAGELFF	TGTGCCGTCGCGGGACTAGCGGGCGCCGGGGAGCTGTTTTTT	TRBD2	TRBV24-1	TRBJ2-2	NA
CASSPRETTNEKLFF	TGTGCCAGCAGCCCCCGGGAGACAACTAATGAAAAACTGTTTTTT	NA	TRBV6-5	TRBJ1-4	NA
CASSLTVATNEKLFF	TGTGCCAGCAGCCTAACAGTCGCAACTAATGAAAAACTGTTTTTT	NA	TRBV6-5	TRBJ1-4	once
CASSGDRNTGELFF	TGTGCCAGCTCAGGAGACAGAAACACCGGGGAGCTGTTTTTT	NA	TRBV18	TRBJ2-2	NA
CSVGGGGRTEAFF	TGCAGCGTTGGCGGGGGAGGAAGGACTGAAGCTTTCTTT	NA	TRBV29-1	TRBJ1-1	NA
CASRKGQGNSPLHF	TGTGCCAGCAGAAAAGGACAGGGAAATTCACCCCTCCACTTT	TRBD1	TRBV28	TRBJ1-6	few
CATRDSGPDYNEQFF	TGTGCCACCAGGGATAGCGGTCCGGACTACAATGAGCAGTTCTTC	NA	TRBV24-1	TRBJ2-1	NA
CASSRWTSGSNEQFF	TGTGCCAGCAGCCGTTGGACTAGCGGGAGTAATGAGCAGTTCTTC	TRBD2	TRBV5-8	TRBJ2-1	NA
CASKLRQGPGNTIYF	TGTGCCAGCAAGCTAAGGCAGGGCCCTGGAAACACCATATATTTT	NA	TRBV27	TRBJ1-3	NA
CASSFGGWGRAEAFF	TGTGCCAGCAGCTTTGGTGGGTGGGGCAGGGCTGAAGCTTTCTTT	NA	TRBV7-9	TRBJ1-1	NA